A selection of T cell receptor beta chains follows, all from one sample in a study of Ad26.COV2.S vaccination and SARS-CoV-2 variants. Clones were read by immunoSEQ multiplex PCR, and TCRdb kept only the in-frame ones, dropping some. The data show 350,000 to 450,000 clones, around four fifths seen once. The specimen was peripheral blood, collected in a trial of Ad26.COV2.S vaccine versus placebo. Receptor source: a person aged 18-60 years who received the Ad26.COV2.S COVID-19 vaccine or a placebo. CDR3s include the opening cysteine and the closing phenylalanine or tryptophan. Each record gives: V gene, J gene, D gene, CDR3 protein, CDR3 DNA. A D gene is named only where the DNA matches it firmly.

V gene: TRBV5-1
J gene: TRBJ1-1
D gene: TRBD1
CDR3 protein: CASSLLSLGTGEAFF
CDR3 DNA: TGCGCCAGCAGCTTGTTAAGCTTGGGGACAGGTGAAGCTTTCTTT

V gene: TRBV3-1/TRBV3-2
J gene: TRBJ2-3
D gene: TRBD2
CDR3 protein: CASRSLAGMSTDTQYF
CDR3 DNA: TGTGCCAGCCGATCACTAGCGGGAATGAGCACAGATACGCAGTATTTT

V gene: TRBV10-3
J gene: TRBJ1-1
D gene: TRBD1
CDR3 protein: CAIKDRINTEAFF
CDR3 DNA: TGTGCCATCAAGGACAGGATAAACACTGAAGCTTTCTTT

V gene: TRBV29-1
J gene: TRBJ2-3
D gene: TRBD2
CDR3 protein: CSVLVGGTSLGTQYF
CDR3 DNA: TGCAGCGTCCTTGTAGGAGGGACTAGCCTTGGTACGCAGTATTTT

V gene: TRBV6-5
J gene: TRBJ1-3
D gene: TRBD1
CDR3 protein: CASSSRDRGRAIYF
CDR3 DNA: TGTGCCAGCAGTTCCCGGGACAGGGGGAGGGCCATATATTTT

V gene: TRBV11-3
J gene: TRBJ1-5
D gene: -
CDR3 protein: CASSLRRGQPQHF
CDR3 DNA: TGTGCCAGCAGCTTAAGACGGGGTCAGCCCCAGCATTTT

V gene: TRBV18
J gene: TRBJ1-1
D gene: TRBD1
CDR3 protein: CASSLGTGPTEAFF
CDR3 DNA: TGTGCCAGCTCATTAGGGACAGGGCCCACTGAAGCTTTCTTT

V gene: TRBV7-2
J gene: TRBJ1-2
D gene: TRBD1
CDR3 protein: CASSLVRGQHGYTF
CDR3 DNA: TGTGCCAGCAGCCTAGTGAGGGGGCAGCATGGCTACACCTTC

V gene: TRBV11-2
J gene: TRBJ1-5
D gene: -
CDR3 protein: CASTTDRNQPQHF
CDR3 DNA: TGTGCCAGCACGACGGACCGCAATCAGCCCCAGCATTTT

V gene: TRBV6-5
J gene: TRBJ1-3
D gene: -
CDR3 protein: CASSLGHLAGNTIYF
CDR3 DNA: TGTGCCAGCAGTTTAGGCCACTTAGCTGGAAACACCATATATTTT

V gene: TRBV7-9
J gene: TRBJ2-3
D gene: -
CDR3 protein: CASSKETDTQYF
CDR3 DNA: TGTGCCAGCAGCAAGGAGACAGATACGCAGTATTTT

V gene: TRBV7-2
J gene: TRBJ2-5
D gene: TRBD2
CDR3 protein: CASAPSSGVETQYF
CDR3 DNA: TGTGCCTCCGCCCCGTCTAGCGGGGTGGAAACCCAGTACTTC